This T cell receptor (beta chain) emerged from a study of radiation and T cells in renal cell carcinoma. Points on this clone: Its antigen remains unidentified.

In germline, CDR1 is MNHNY, CDR2 SVGAGI (reference sequence). The CDR3 is made up of 15 amino acids. The V and J ends lost 6 bases and 5 bases respectively, with 16 bases between them. The study, taken as a whole, reports: Without pretreatment biopsies, baseline tumor clonotype presence was undetermined.

As to time point: blood 2 weeks post-SBRT. This sample's treatment: 15 Gy SBRT to primary tumor, nephrectomy 4 weeks later. Measured with immunoSEQ multiplex PCR; TCRdb has only the in-frame clones, and not every one. Altogether roughly 150,000 clones are present, roughly 87% being singletons, with the ten largest covering approximately 13%. The TCR comes from a woman aged 50 to 60 with renal cell carcinoma. The input for sequencing was blood, taken from a patient whose treatment included radiotherapy and nephrectomy. The chain joins TRBV6-6 to TRBJ1-4; no clear D gene. The CDR3 reads CASRPGGPGNEKLFF. In DNA form, the CDR3 reads TGTGCCAGCAGACCCGGCGGGCCCGGGAATGAAAAACTGTTTTTT.